This is a list of T cell receptor beta chains from one sample in a study of tumor-infiltrating lymphocytes in primary liver carcinoma. TCRdb called the multiplex PCR reads again in MiXCR, with one record for every CDR3 protein. The sample yields 90,000 to 150,000 distinct CDR3 sequences, approximately 71% seen once. Sequences were obtained from tumor-adjacent normal liver tissue. These receptors all stem from a woman aged 60-75 years with primary liver carcinoma and hepatitis B virus infection. CDR3s include the opening cysteine and the closing phenylalanine or tryptophan. Each record gives: D gene, clone size, V gene, J gene, CDR3 protein, CDR3 DNA. The D gene is left open where the match is weak. Size is omitted from some rows. Given values are once, few, many or a class for expanded clones.

TRBD2	few	TRBV5-1	TRBJ2-1	CASSLRREMGEQFF	TGCGCCAGCAGCTTGAGGCGGGAGATGGGTGAGCAGTTCTTC
-	few	TRBV2	TRBJ2-2	CAGSAVAAGELFF	TGTGCCGGCAGTGCGGTGGCCGCGGGGGAGCTGTTTTTT
-	-	TRBV11-1	TRBJ2-7	CASNLTRWASYKQYF	TGTGCCAGTAACTTAACGAGGTGGGCTAGCTACAAGCAGTACTTC
-	once	TRBV11-2	TRBJ2-7	CSSSLDRVLIPEQYF	TGTTCCAGCAGCTTAGATAGGGTACTAATTCCCGAGCAGTACTTC
-	-	TRBV19	TRBJ1-5	CASRSRGGQGQPQHF	TGTGCCAGTCGGTCCCGGGGGGGGCAGGGGCAGCCCCAGCATTTT
TRBD2	-	TRBV28	TRBJ2-1	CASSFILAGASEQSF	TGTGCCAGCAGTTTTATCCTAGCGGGAGCTAGTGAGCAGTCCTTC
-	-	TRBV4-1	TRBJ1-3	CASSQQGGLRGKTIHF	TGCGCCAGCAGCCAACAAGGGGGACTTCGTGGAAAGACCATACATTTT
TRBD2	many	TRBV7-9	TRBJ2-7	CASSLGQGLVSEQYF	TGTGCCAGCAGCTTAGGTCAGGGACTAGTTTCCGAGCAGTACTTC
TRBD2	once	TRBV29-1	TRBJ2-7	CNVGTSGDLYEQYF	TGCAACGTTGGGACTAGTGGAGACCTCTACGAGCAGTACTTC
-	many	TRBV7-9	TRBJ1-6	CASSSVSPGSPLHF	TGTGCCAGCAGCTCCGTGTCCCCTGGTTCACCCCTCCACTTT
-	medium-sized	TRBV11-3	TRBJ2-7	CASSLEYGPEQYF	TGTGCCAGCAGCTTAGAGTACGGGCCCGAGCAGTACTTC
-	-	TRBV6-5	TRBJ2-5	CASSYSCGQETQFF	TGTGCCAGCAGTTACTCATGTGGTCAAGAGACCCAGTTTTTC
-	medium-sized	TRBV11-2	TRBJ1-5	CASSLTRGGGQPQHF	TGTGCCAGCAGCTTGACTAGGGGTGGAGGGCAGCCCCAGCATTTT
TRBD1	-	TRBV6-2/TRBV6-3	TRBJ2-5	CTSSSRWTGEFGTQYF	TGTACCAGCAGTTCGAGGTGGACAGGGGAGTTCGGGACCCAGTACTTC
-	-	TRBV4-2	TRBJ2-1	CASSRDVEGAYNELFF	TGTGCCAGCAGCCGAGATGTGGAGGGAGCCTACAATGAGCTGTTCTTC
-	-	TRBV4-1	TRBJ1-6	CASSPGIGTSPLHF	TGCGCTAGCAGCCCCGGGATAGGGACTTCACCCCTCCACTTT
TRBD2	-	TRBV12-3/TRBV12-4	TRBJ2-3	CACSRTGGPTDTQYF	TGTGCCTGCAGCCGAACGGGAGGGCCCACAGATACGCAGTATTTT
TRBD2	many	TRBV6-5	TRBJ2-1	CASSYSIPSGATYNEQFF	TGTGCCAGCAGTTACTCGATTCCTAGCGGAGCGACCTACAATGAGCAGTTCTTC
-	-	TRBV28	TRBJ2-1	CASSLFAGRGAYSEQFF	TGTGCCAGCAGTTTATTTGCTGGCAGGGGGGCTTACAGTGAGCAGTTCTTC
-	-	TRBV28	TRBJ2-3	CASALDWNNQPQYF	TGTGCCAGCGCCCTCGACTGGAACAATCAGCCCCAGTATTTT
-	few	TRBV11-2	TRBJ2-2	CASSFPALGIGELFF	TGTGCCAGCAGCTTCCCGGCCCTAGGGATCGGGGAGCTGTTTTTC
TRBD2	-	TRBV28	TRBJ2-7	CSSSQSGSPYEQYF	TGTTCCAGTAGCCAAAGCGGGAGTCCCTACGAGCAGTACTTC
-	once	TRBV5-4	TRBJ2-1	CASSFSRLFSSNEQFF	TGTGCCAGCAGCTTCAGCAGATTATTCTCCAGCAATGAGCAGTTCTTC
-	-	TRBV29-1	TRBJ2-7	CSVRKEYKQYF	TGCAGCGTTCGGAAAGAATACAAGCAGTACTTC
-	-	TRBV10-3	TRBJ2-3	CAISEWDMDTQYF	TGTGCCATCAGTGAGTGGGATATGGATACGCAGTATTTT
TRBD1	-	TRBV12-3/TRBV12-4	TRBJ1-1	CASSLEATGVIRAFF	TGTGCCAGCAGTTTAGAGGCGACAGGGGTGATTCGAGCTTTCTTT
-	many	TRBV14	TRBJ2-3	CASSPFTDTQYF	TGTGCCAGCAGCCCATTCACAGATACGCAGTATTTT
-	once	TRBV6-5	TRBJ2-2	CASSYSTQRTTGELFF	TGTGCCAGCAGTTACTCAACACAGAGGACGACCGGGGAGCTGTTTTTC
-	-	TRBV12-3/TRBV12-4	TRBJ2-5	CASSSSGVQYF	TGTGCCAGCAGTTCCTCAGGGGTCCAGTACTTC
-	few	TRBV7-3	TRBJ2-2	CASSRGHSTGELFF	TGTGCCAGCTCACGGGGGCATTCTACCGGGGAGCTGTTTTTT
TRBD2	-	TRBV5-4	TRBJ2-2	CASSFMGGPIGELFF	TGTGCCAGCAGCTTCATGGGAGGGCCAATCGGGGAGCTCTTTTTT
-	-	TRBV29-1	TRBJ1-5	CSVGIGLNQSQHF	TGCAGCGTTGGGATAGGGCTGAATCAGTCCCAGCATTTT
TRBD2	many	TRBV6-6	TRBJ2-7	CASIASGQTWGHYEQYF	TGTGCCAGCATTGCTAGCGGGCAAACTTGGGGACACTACGAGCAGTACTTC
-	-	TRBV6-1	TRBJ2-2	CACSEGTGESGELFF	TGTGCCTGCAGTGAAGGGACGGGGGAATCCGGGGAGCTGTTTTTT
-	-	TRBV11-2	TRBJ2-1	CTSSLARGTNTYNEQFF	TGTACCAGCAGCTTAGCCCGCGGGACAAATACCTACAATGAGCAGTTCTTC
-	many	TRBV29-1	TRBJ1-1	CSVESGDTEAFF	TGCAGCGTTGAATCGGGGGACACTGAAGCTTTCTTT
TRBD1	-	TRBV11-2	TRBJ2-7	CARSRTGSEQYF	TGTGCCAGGAGCCGGACAGGGTCAGAGCAGTACTTC
TRBD2	few	TRBV10-3	TRBJ2-1	CAISISGRANEQFF	TGTGCCATCAGTATTAGCGGGAGGGCCAATGAGCAGTTCTTC
TRBD2	few	TRBV24-1	TRBJ2-1	CATSDLAGVSYNEQFF	TGTGCCACCAGTGACTTAGCGGGAGTGTCCTACAATGAGCAGTTCTTC
TRBD1	-	TRBV20-1	TRBJ1-4	CSARVGTGEKLFF	TGCAGTGCTAGAGTAGGGACAGGCGAAAAACTGTTTTTT
-	-	TRBV11-2	TRBJ2-1	CGSSLGQYNELFF	TGTGGCAGCAGCTTAGGACAGTACAATGAACTGTTCTTC
-	-	TRBV11-3	TRBJ2-5	CVSSLGGGPGETEYF	TGTGTCAGTAGCTTAGGCGGAGGGCCAGGGGAGACCGAGTACTTC
-	-	TRBV11-3	TRBJ2-5	CVFEQGKGTQYF	TGTGTCTTCGAGCAGGGGAAAGGGACCCAATACTTC
-	-	TRBV14	TRBJ2-2	CASGQKLTANTGELFF	TGTGCCAGCGGCCAAAAGCTCACAGCGAACACCGGGGAGCTGTTTTTT
-	-	TRBV7-3	TRBJ2-1	CASSPGTPYNEQFF	TGTGCCAGCAGCCCGGGGACTCCCTACAATGAGCAGTTCTTC
TRBD2	-	TRBV20-1	TRBJ2-1	CSAREGAGTRSREQFF	TGCAGTGCTAGAGAGGGGGCCGGGACTAGGAGCAGGGAGCAGTTCTTC
TRBD2	once	TRBV11-2	TRBJ2-3	CTCSLASGYDTQYF	TGTACCTGCAGCTTAGCTAGCGGGTACGATACGCAATATTTT
-	-	TRBV7-9	TRBJ2-2	CASPPLHGSSNTGELFF	TGTGCCAGCCCCCCACTCCACGGGAGCTCGAACACCGGGGAGCTGTTTTTT
-	medium-sized	TRBV11-2	TRBJ2-5	CASSLDPPRTAPGETQYF	TGTGCCAGCAGCTTAGATCCCCCACGGACAGCCCCGGGGGAGACCCAGTACTTC
-	-	TRBV11-3	TRBJ2-1	CASSRRNGVEQQFF	TGTGCCAGCAGCCGGCGGAATGGGGTAGAGCAGCAGTTCTTC